These 19 T cell receptor beta chains came from one sample sequenced in a study of blood T cells in healthy people across ages. Primers used in a second PCR of about 6 to 12 cycles were a sample-barcoded 5' primer and a J-beta primer mix. In TCRdb, the 5' RACE reads were re-called with MiXCR into one record per CDR3 protein. The repertoire consists of hundreds of thousands of distinct CDR3 sequences, with 58% occurring once and the leading ten covering 20% to 25%. The sample was blood. These receptors all come from a man aged 25 to 40 in good health.

J is TRBJ1-4 and V is TRBV7-9; TRBD1 aligns across 9 bases. Looked up from germline, CDR1 is SEHNR and CDR2 is FQNEAQ (reference sequence). There are 14 residues in the CDR3. Losses at the gene ends were 6 bases for V and 4 bases for J; bases not matched to a gene: 3. This chain's CDR3 is CASRPGQGNEKLFF. The CDR3 DNA reads as TGTGCCAGCAGACCGGGACAGGGTAATGAAAAACTGTTTTTT.

The chain combines TRBV7-2 with TRBJ2-7; D is ambiguous. The ends were cut back, 1 base at V and 6 bases at J, with 13 bases in the middle. Germline values: CDR1 SGHTA, CDR2 FQGNSA. The CDR3 length is 14 residues. Here the CDR3 reads CASSLGSLGAEQYF. As DNA, the CDR3 is TGTGCCAGCAGCTTAGGAAGCTTAGGCGCCGAGCAGTACTTC.

This clonotype was picked up a small number of times. The rearrangement uses TRBV20-1 and TRBJ2-7; D is unresolved. Germline values: CDR1 DFQATT, CDR2 SNEGSKA (reference sequence). The V end lost 4 bases, the J end lost 2 bases, and 12 bases lay between the germline ends. CDR3 length: 13 residues. The CDR3 nucleotides are TGCAGTGCTACCGTGGGGTCTACCTACGAGCAGTACTTC. Its protein is CSATVGSTYEQYF.

J is TRBJ1-5 and V is TRBV10-3; 7 positions match TRBD1. The junction had 15 bases not matched to a gene; V was cut back by 5 bases and J by 2 bases. This CDR3 has 18 amino acids. Germline V gene data show CDR1 as ENHRY and CDR2 as SYGVKD. CDR3 bases: TGTGCCATCAGTTCGGTTAGACAGGGAACAGGGGGCAATCAGCCCCAGCATTTT. Translated, it gives CAISSVRQGTGGNQPQHF.

The chain carries TRBV4-3 and TRBJ1-6; a possible D gene is TRBD1 (5 bases). The CDR3 totals 15 residues. Germline values: CDR1 LGHNA, CDR2 YSLEER. V lost 4 bases and J 7 bases, leaving 14 bases between the germline ends. The CDR3 nucleotides read TGCGCCAGCAGCCTCAGTCCAGGGTCAAATTCACCCCTCCACTTT. This sequence encodes CASSLSPGSNSPLHF.

The genes are TRBV5-1 and TRBJ2-7, with 9 positions matching TRBD1. There are 16 residues in the CDR3. The germline V gene has CDR1 SGHRS and CDR2 YFSETQ. The junction had 9 bases not matched to a gene; V was cut back by 2 bases and J by 3 bases. CDR3 sequence: CASSLNVRDRVYEQYF. CDR3 sequence (DNA): TGCGCCAGCAGCTTAAATGTGAGGGACAGGGTCTACGAGCAGTACTTC.

The table lists this clonotype with a few counts. The chain recombines TRBV20-1 with TRBJ2-7, with 11 bases fitting TRBD2. Germline CDR1 and CDR2: DFQATT and SNEGSKA (reference sequence). V shed 0 bases, J shed 4 bases, and the junction held 2 bases outside the gene matches. This CDR3 spans 14 amino acids. The CDR3 DNA follows: TGCAGTGCTAGAGACCCTAGCGGGGGGTACGAGCAGTACTTC. Protein: CSARDPSGGYEQYF.

This clonotype occurred a few times. The chain has TRBV11-2 and TRBJ2-7; 7 positions match TRBD1. Germline values: CDR1 SGHAT, CDR2 FQNNGV. The junction had 7 bases not matched to a gene; V was cut back by 4 bases and J by 4 bases. There are 14 residues in the CDR3. CDR3 nucleotide sequence: TGTGCCAGCAGCTCCTGGGACAGAACATACGAGCAGTACTTC. Its translation: CASSSWDRTYEQYF.

The chain uses TRBV4-1 and TRBJ2-7; D ambiguous. Germline V gives CDR1 MGHRA, CDR2 YSYEKL. This CDR3 comprises 14 residues. V lost 1 base and J lost 3, with 10 bases in between. The CDR3 region is CASSQGTADYEQYF. The CDR3 nucleotides read TGCGCCAGCAGCCAAGGTACAGCTGACTACGAGCAGTACTTC.

The rearrangement uses TRBV4-1 and TRBJ2-1, with D uncertain. Trimming took off 3 bases at V and 10 bases at J, with 7 bases between the two ends. The CDR3 has 11 residues. Germline V lookup: CDR1 MGHRA, CDR2 YSYEKL. This chain's CDR3 is CASSHTREQFF. The CDR3 DNA reads TGCGCCAGCAGCCACACGCGGGAGCAGTTCTTC.

In this sample, this clonotype turned up a few times. V is TRBV29-1 and J is TRBJ2-1; D is unresolved. Trimming cost V 3 bases and J 10 bases, with 7 bases left between them. The CDR3 length is 10 residues. Germline CDR1 reads SQVTM; CDR2 reads ANQGSEA. Written as DNA, the CDR3 is TGCAGCGTTGATTTCGAGGAGCAGTTCTTC. Protein sequence: CSVDFEEQFF.

The chain joins TRBV6-4 to TRBJ2-3; 10 bases match TRBD2. The CDR3 loop spans 15 amino acids. Germline loops: CDR1 MRHNA, CDR2 SNTAGT. V shed 3 bases and J 4 bases; nucleotides not matched to a gene: 4. CDR3 loop: CASSESSGGADTQYF. CDR3 in DNA: TGTGCCAGCAGTGAATCTAGCGGGGGTGCAGATACGCAGTATTTT.

A single count supports this clonotype. The V and J genes are TRBV7-2 and TRBJ2-7; D not resolved. This CDR3 has 14 amino acids. V was shortened by 3 bases and J by 0 bases, with 9 bases between the two germline ends. The germline gives CDR1 SGHTA, CDR2 FQGNSA. CDR3 in amino acids: CASSFTDRSYEQYF. CDR3 coding DNA: TGTGCCAGCAGCTTTACGGACCGCTCCTACGAGCAGTACTTC.

The rearrangement uses TRBV11-3 and TRBJ2-2; D is uncertain. The germline V and J ends were trimmed by 1 base and 3 bases, with 6 bases remaining between them. This CDR3 comprises 14 residues. Germline CDR1 is SGHNT and CDR2 is YENEEA. CDR3 sequence: CASSLGGYTGELFF. The CDR3 bases are TGTGCCAGCAGCTTAGGTGGTTACACCGGGGAGCTGTTTTTT.

The V gene is TRBV28, the J gene TRBJ2-3, with 9 bases identical to TRBD1. From germline, CDR1 is MDHEN and CDR2 SYDVKM. The CDR3 loop spans 15 amino acids. V was clipped by 7 bases and J by 6 bases; unmatched bases: 11. This chain's CDR3 is CASKGQGRFWDTQYF. CDR3 sequence (DNA): TGTGCCAGCAAAGGACAGGGGCGCTTCTGGGATACGCAGTATTTT.

This chain links TRBV20-1 with TRBJ1-6; D remains unclear. Trimming took off 2 bases at V and 7 bases at J, with 6 bases between the two ends. CDR3 size: 12 residues. Germline V lookup: CDR1 DFQATT, CDR2 SNEGSKA (reference sequence). The CDR3 spells CSARSVNSPLHF. In DNA, the CDR3 is TGCAGTGCTAGATCTGTCAATTCACCCCTCCACTTT.

This clonotype was seen a handful of times. V is TRBV27 and J is TRBJ1-2; unclear D gene. The CDR3 runs to 15 residues. Germline assignment: CDR1 MNHEY and CDR2 SMNVEV (reference sequence). Trimming took off 0 bases at V and 4 bases at J, with 12 bases between the two ends. DNA of the CDR3: TGTGCCAGCAGTTTATCGGGCCAGGAAGGCTATGGCTACACCTTC. Residues: CASSLSGQEGYGYTF.

This chain uses TRBV7-9 with TRBJ2-5; the D gene is possibly TRBD2 (6 bases). Germline CDR1 SEHNR, CDR2 FQNEAQ (reference sequence). The CDR3 is 15 amino acids. V shed 3 bases and J shed 2 bases, with 13 bases lying between them. The CDR3 sequence is CASSFRSGVQETQYF. In DNA, the CDR3 is TGTGCCAGCAGCTTTCGTAGCGGAGTACAAGAGACCCAGTACTTC.

V and J are TRBV7-2 and TRBJ2-7; D possibly corresponds to TRBD2 (5 bases). The germline V gene has CDR1 SGHTA and CDR2 FQGNSA. The V gene lost 5 bases and the J gene lost 6 bases, with 23 bases spanning the gap. This CDR3 contains 16 residues. This chain's CDR3 is CASSSIRTAGMGEQYF. CDR3 DNA: TGTGCCAGCAGCAGCATAAGGACTGCTGGAATGGGCGAGCAGTACTTC. Filled out from reference TRBV7-2 and TRBJ2-7, the complete variable domain reads GAGVSQSPSNKVTEKGKDVELRCDPISGHTALYWYRQSLGQGLEFLIYFQGNSAPDKSGLPSDRFSAERTGGSVSTLTIQRTQQEDSAVYLCASSSIRTAGMGEQYFGPGTRLTVT.